The present TCR beta chain was sequenced within a study of T cell changes during pregnancy in multiple sclerosis. V was pared by 4 bases and J by 5 bases, with 15 bases between. The length of the CDR3 is 15 residues. Germline V lookup: CDR1 SGHAT, CDR2 FQNNGV. Sequenced by immunoSEQ multiplex PCR; TCRdb stores in-frame clones only, minus some. The sample comprises about 100,000 clones, around 93% of which are singletons, and around 0.96% rests with the top ten. The material sequenced was peripheral blood, taken before pregnancy. The clonotype comes from a female donor with multiple sclerosis, enrolled in a pregnancy study. V usage is TRBV11-2 and J usage is TRBJ2-1; D possibly corresponds to TRBD1 (6 bases). The CDR3 is CASSSNREIHNEQFF. The CDR3, as DNA: TGTGCCAGCAGCTCTAACAGGGAAATACACAATGAGCAGTTCTTC.